Below, 14 T cell receptor beta chains from the same sample are listed, as sequenced in a study of T cells in localized non-small cell lung cancer. TCRdb keeps only in-frame clones here, not all; method: immunoSEQ multiplex PCR. Among about 15,000 clones listed, around 87% were seen once. The sequenced sample was peripheral blood mononuclear cells, obtained before any cancer treatment. These receptors all stem from a male donor older than 55 with stage II lung adenocarcinoma.

V usage is TRBV27 and J usage is TRBJ2-3; a weak D match, TRBD2 (5 bases). In germline, CDR1 is MNHEY, CDR2 SMNVEV (reference sequence). The CDR3 runs to 15 residues. Trimming shortened V by 5 bases and J by 1 base, and 13 bases separated the two germline ends. The CDR3 DNA reads as TGTGCCAGCAGTCGGGAAGGGAAGGGCACAGATACGCAGTATTTT. As protein: CASSREGKGTDTQYF.

V is TRBV15 and J is TRBJ2-5; 9 bases are shared with TRBD1. The CDR3 has 17 residues. CDR1 is LNHNV and CDR2 is YYDKDF in the germline V gene (reference sequence). V shed 0 bases, J shed 2 bases, and the junction held 7 bases outside the gene matches. CDR3 nucleotide sequence: TGTGCCACCAGCAGAGACATTGGGACAGGGTGGCAAGAGACCCAGTACTTC. As protein: CATSRDIGTGWQETQYF. Variable domain in full (rest from reference TRBV15 and TRBJ2-5): DAMVIQNPRYQVTQFGKPVTLSCSQTLNHNVMYWYQQKSSQAPKLLFHYYDKDFNNEADTPDNFQSRRPNTSFCFLDIRSPGLGDTAMYLCATSRDIGTGWQETQYFGPGTRLLVL.

This chain links TRBV5-6 with TRBJ1-2, with 8 bases identical to TRBD1. Germline V CDR1 and CDR2: SGHDT, YYEEEE. CDR3 size: 15 residues. Trimming took 4 bases from V and 2 from J; bases not matched to a gene: 7. Here the CDR3 DNA reads TGTGCCAGCAGCCCCTGGGACAGGCCCAACTATGGCTACACCTTC. Protein: CASSPWDRPNYGYTF. The entire variable domain, with the rest obtained from reference TRBV5-6 and TRBJ1-2, is as follows: DAGVTQSPTHLIKTRGQQVTLRCSPKSGHDTVSWYQQALGQGPQFIFQYYEEEERQRGNFPDRFSGHQFPNYSSELNVNALLLGDSALYLCASSPWDRPNYGYTFGSGTRLTVV.

This chain links TRBV12-5 with TRBJ2-1, with D possibly being TRBD2 (5 bases). The CDR3 covers 15 residues. Between the trimmed V and J ends, which lost 7 bases and 2 bases, there was a span of 15 bases. CDR1 is LGHNT, CDR2 FRNRAP, per germline. Here the CDR3 reads CASAGSGGTYNEQFF. As DNA, the CDR3 is TGTGCTAGTGCCGGAAGCGGAGGAACCTACAATGAGCAGTTCTTC.

The chain has TRBV28 and TRBJ2-7; D ambiguous. This CDR3 is built from 11 residues. V was cut by 5 bases and J by 3 bases, with 5 bases left in between. The germline V gene has CDR1 MDHEN and CDR2 SYDVKM. The CDR3 nucleotides read TGTGCCAGCAGTCAGCGCTACGAGCAGTACTTC. Its translation: CASSQRYEQYF.

V is TRBV15 and J is TRBJ2-7; TRBD1 or TRBD2 may be the D gene (5 bases each). Trimming stripped 1 base from V and 6 bases from J, with 25 bases between. CDR1 is LNHNV, CDR2 YYDKDF, per germline (reference sequence). This CDR3 contains 18 residues. This CDR3 reads CATSRGGRAIVGVREQYF. The DNA of the CDR3 is TGTGCCACCAGCAGAGGAGGCAGGGCTATCGTGGGGGTTCGCGAGCAGTACTTC.

The chain has TRBV15 and TRBJ2-3, with 7 bases lining up with TRBD2. The CDR3 is 17 amino acids. Germline CDR1 is LNHNV and CDR2 is YYDKDF (reference sequence). J was trimmed by 2 bases and V by 0 bases; bases with no gene match: 8. The CDR3 is CATSRDSPAGITDTQYF. The CDR3 coding sequence is TGTGCCACCAGCAGAGATTCTCCAGCGGGGATCACAGATACGCAGTATTTT.

The chain has TRBV6-1 and TRBJ2-2; a possible D gene is TRBD1 (6 bases). V lost 7 bases and J lost 3, with 15 bases in between. Germline CDR1 is MNHNS and CDR2 is SASEGT. This CDR3 spans 15 amino acids. The CDR3 spells CASTRTAVDTGELFF. The CDR3 DNA reads as TGTGCCAGCACTCGGACAGCGGTGGACACCGGGGAGCTGTTTTTT.

This clone was seen just once. The junction shows a germline mismatch at one end, possibly a read error. The same CDR3 arises from other DNA sequences in this sample as well. The chain has TRBV19 and TRBJ2-4; a weak D match, TRBD2 (6 bases). This CDR3 spans 15 amino acids. CDR1 is LNHDA, CDR2 SQIVND, per germline (reference sequence). The CDR3 protein is CASSPTEGAKNIQYF. The CDR3 DNA is TGTGCCAGTAGCCCGACGGAGGGAGCCAAAAACATTCAGTATTTC.

The rearrangement joins TRBV5-1 to TRBJ2-7, with 9 bases lining up with TRBD2. The CDR3 covers 15 residues. Germline-derived CDR1 and CDR2 are SGHRS and YFSETQ. Trimming took 4 bases from V and 3 from J; bases not matched to a gene: 8. Written as DNA, the CDR3 is TGCGCCAGCAGCCCTAGACTAGCGGAAAGCTACGAGCAGTACTTC. This encodes CASSPRLAESYEQYF. The entire variable domain, with the rest obtained from reference TRBV5-1 and TRBJ2-7, is as follows: KAGVTQTPRYLIKTRGQQVTLSCSPISGHRSVSWYQQTPGQGLQFLFEYFSETQRNKGNFPGRFSGRQFSNSRSEMNVSTLELGDSALYLCASSPRLAESYEQYFGPGTRLTVT.

This sequence joins TRBV29-1 and TRBJ2-1; TRBD2 aligns across 8 bases. This CDR3 has 18 residues. CDR1 and CDR2 from the germline V gene are SQVTM and ANQGSEA. With 3 bases clipped from V and 1 base from J, the junction kept 14 bases outside the gene matches. This chain's CDR3 is CSVDQVDIAGSSYNEQFF. CDR3 DNA: TGCAGCGTTGATCAGGTCGACATAGCGGGATCTTCCTACAATGAGCAGTTCTTC.

The chain employs TRBV11-2 and TRBJ1-3; no reliable D call. CDR3 length equals 15 residues. Per the germline V gene, CDR1 is SGHAT and CDR2 is FQNNGV. V lost 0 bases and J lost 4, with 10 bases in between. This CDR3 reads CASSLEVGLGNTIYF. The CDR3, as DNA: TGTGCCAGCAGCTTAGAAGTCGGGTTGGGAAACACCATATATTTT.

V and J are TRBV19 and TRBJ2-6; D uncertain. This CDR3 contains 13 residues. Per germline, CDR1 LNHDA and CDR2 SQIVND (reference sequence). V shed 5 bases and J shed 2 bases, with 4 bases lying between them. CDR3 sequence reads: CASSFTGANVLTF. In DNA form, the CDR3 reads TGTGCCAGTAGTTTCACTGGGGCCAACGTCCTGACTTTC.

This chain links TRBV2 with TRBJ1-1, with D maybe TRBD1 (5 bases). The CDR3 extends over 15 amino acids. Trimming left V 1 base short and J 6 bases short, with 15 bases between. CDR1 SNHLY and CDR2 FYNNEI come from the germline V gene. For the CDR3, the DNA is TGTGCCAGCAGTGAAGGAGGGAGGCAAGGGGCTGAAGCTTTCTTT. Translated: CASSEGGRQGAEAFF.